The 2 T cell receptor beta chains in this list originate from one sample, sequenced in a study of cytomegalovirus exposure and HLA in healthy donors. The PCR employed 60 Vbeta primers together with 13 Jbeta primers. Some clones are missing from TCRdb's copy, which holds only in-frame ones; the method was immunoSEQ multiplex PCR. This sample has roughly 48,000 clones, with about 78% found just once. The sequenced material came from PBMCs. The receptors come from a woman aged 25 to 39 in good health and CMV-seronegative.

The V call is TRBV6-5, the J call TRBJ1-1; D is unresolved. Germline assignment: CDR1 MNHEY and CDR2 SVGAGI. V dropped 4 bases and J dropped 5 bases, with 11 bases sitting between them. This CDR3 contains 13 residues. The CDR3 reads CASSLGDRTEAFF. DNA for the CDR3: TGTGCCAGCAGTTTAGGAGATAGGACTGAAGCTTTCTTT.

The CDR3 DNA sequence: TGTGCCAGTAGTATCCGGGGTTGGAACTACGAGCAGTACTTC. Its translation is CASSIRGWNYEQYF. The chain combines TRBV19 with TRBJ2-7; possible D gene TRBD2, 5 bases. Germline loops: CDR1 LNHDA, CDR2 SQIVND (reference sequence). The CDR3 spans 14 residues. V was shortened by 3 bases and J by 3 bases, with 12 bases between the two germline ends.